The source of this TCR beta chain is a study of response to subunit inactivated influenza vaccine. Study-wide points: That few new T cells are recruited by each seasonal influenza vaccination was the authors' suggestion.

TCRdb ran MiXCR on the RT-PCR reads and lists one entry per CDR3 protein. The profile shows some 500,000 distinct CDR3 sequences, over 25% of them singletons. The CDR3 extends over 16 amino acids. The trim removed 0 bases at V and 6 bases at J, leaving 5 bases unmatched. Looked up from germline, CDR1 is SGHKS and CDR2 is YYEKEE (reference sequence). This clonotype was found a few times. Its antigen is not known. V and J are TRBV5-5 and TRBJ2-2, with TRBD2 matching over 10 bases. The TCR originated in a man aged 50-59 years who received an inactivated influenza vaccine. This material consisted of CD4+ T cells sorted from PBMCs, taken around 5 days after vaccination. CDR3 nucleotide sequence: TGTGCCAGCAGCTTGGCCCCTAGCGGGAGCTCCGGGGAGCTGTTTTTT. Translated: CASSLAPSGSSGELFF.